This T cell receptor (beta chain) was profiled in a study of T cell responses to AZD1222 COVID-19 vaccine. Sequenced by immunoSEQ multiplex PCR; TCRdb stores in-frame clones only, minus some. The data show around 150,000 clones, roughly 94% seen once. The receptor was derived from an adult in good health. This specimen was peripheral blood, taken on day 0 of AZD1222 vaccination.

This CDR3 is CASSLATGPLGETQYF. The CDR3 DNA is TGTGCCAGCAGCTTAGCGACAGGCCCACTAGGGGAGACCCAGTACTTC. The rearrangement links TRBV7-9 to TRBJ2-5, with TRBD1 as a possible D gene (6 bases). Germline-derived CDR1 and CDR2 are SEHNR and FQNEAQ (reference sequence). V was pared by 0 bases and J by 5 bases, with 16 bases between. This CDR3 is built from 16 residues.